The rows below give T cell receptor beta chains drawn from one sample of a study of blood T cell repertoires in COVID-19. The table came from immunoSEQ multiplex PCR; TCRdb's copy has only in-frame clones and leaves some out. The sample consists of some 150,000 clones, around 85% of them appearing once. The specimen was PBMCs or T cells enriched from blood (not recorded which). The receptors shown here come from a man in his forties or fifties who had recovered from COVID-19. The CDR3 runs from the conserved cysteine through the conserved F or W. The size field is filled for only some rows; it gives once, few, many or a size class.

v_call	clone_size	cdr3_aa
TRBV24-1	-	CATSDVRGPYEQYF
TRBV3-1/TRBV3-2	once	CASSQRQGPSGNTIYF
TRBV4-3	-	CASSQGAGDDGYTF
TRBV19	-	CASSPGQGIGSYEQYF
TRBV20-1	-	CSASGGGAMETQYF
TRBV28	-	CASRPGTGNYGYTF
TRBV5-8	-	CASSSDILNTEAFF
TRBV11-2	-	CASSLGSAPGTQYF
TRBV10-3	-	CAISDLGTSGGGQYF
TRBV6-2/TRBV6-3	-	CASSYGRGDTDTQYF
TRBV11-3	-	CASKGGGDEQFF
TRBV6-5	-	CASTFRANEQYF
TRBV6-5	-	CASREGRAGNQPQHF
TRBV7-9	-	CASGLQANEKLFF
TRBV15	-	CATSRNGIEGYGYTF